The text below deals with one T cell receptor (beta chain). This entry comes from a study of identical twins. After removal of 4 bases from V and 2 bases from J, the junction contained 2 bases not matched to a gene. CDR3 length: 13 amino acids. Germline loops: CDR1 SGHTA, CDR2 FQGNSA. TCRdb recomputed calls from the 5' RACE reads with MiXCR, one row per CDR3 protein. The sample shows 500,000 to 550,000 distinct CDR3 sequences, less than 25% of them seen only once. Another study also made use of these data, one on T cells expressing NK-cell markers.

The clonotype comes from a woman between 18 and 30 years old in good health. The material sequenced was CD4+ T cells sorted from blood. The chain employs TRBV7-2 and TRBJ2-7; 7 bases line up with TRBD1. In DNA, the CDR3 is TGTGCCAGCAGCTGGGACAGCACCTACGAGCAGTACTTC. Encoded protein: CASSWDSTYEQYF.